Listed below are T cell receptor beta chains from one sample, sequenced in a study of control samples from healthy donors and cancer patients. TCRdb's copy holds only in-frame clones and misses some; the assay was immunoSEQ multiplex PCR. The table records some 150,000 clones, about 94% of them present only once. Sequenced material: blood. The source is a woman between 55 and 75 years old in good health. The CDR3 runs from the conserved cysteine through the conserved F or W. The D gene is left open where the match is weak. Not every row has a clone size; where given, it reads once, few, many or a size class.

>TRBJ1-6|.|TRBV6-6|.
CASSQDTGGNSPLHF
TGTGCCAGCAGTCAGGACACCGGCGGTAATTCACCCCTCCACTTT
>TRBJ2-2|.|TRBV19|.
CASSSRSGNGGELFF
TGTGCCAGTAGTTCAAGGTCAGGGAACGGCGGGGAGCTGTTTTTT
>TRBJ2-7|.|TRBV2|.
CASSEMGNFWGASYEQYF
TGTGCCAGCAGTGAAATGGGTAACTTTTGGGGGGCGTCCTACGAGCAGTACTTC
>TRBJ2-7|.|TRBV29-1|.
CSVVGRGDEQYF
TGCAGCGTTGTGGGCAGGGGAGACGAGCAGTACTTC
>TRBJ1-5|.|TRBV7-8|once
CASSLYDGGLSNQPQHF
TGTGCCAGCAGCTTATATGATGGAGGGTTAAGCAATCAGCCCCAGCATTTT
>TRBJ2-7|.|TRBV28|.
CASSLGGTGLTYEQYF
TGTGCCAGCAGTTTAGGGGGGACCGGGCTTACCTACGAGCAGTACTTC
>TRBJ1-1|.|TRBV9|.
CASSSRGTPNTEAFF
TGTGCCAGCAGCTCAAGGGGGACCCCGAACACTGAAGCTTTCTTT
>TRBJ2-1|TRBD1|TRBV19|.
CASSGTVNNEQFF
TGTGCCAGTAGCGGGACAGTCAACAATGAGCAGTTCTTC
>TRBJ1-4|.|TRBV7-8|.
CASSFSGGFSGRNEKLFF
TGTGCCAGCAGCTTTTCTGGAGGATTTTCGGGGCGGAATGAAAAACTGTTTTTT
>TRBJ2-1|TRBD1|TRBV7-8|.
CASSRDREHEQFF
TGTGCCAGCAGCCGAGACAGGGAGCATGAGCAGTTCTTC
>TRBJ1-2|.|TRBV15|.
CATTEGARGDYGYTF
TGTGCCACCACCGAAGGGGCCCGGGGGGACTATGGCTACACCTTC
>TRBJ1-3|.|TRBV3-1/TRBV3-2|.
CASSLSGNTIYF
TGTGCCAGCAGCCTATCTGGAAACACCATATATTTT
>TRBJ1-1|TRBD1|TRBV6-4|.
CASSVTGGETFF
TGTGCCAGCAGTGTAACAGGGGGCGAGACTTTCTTT
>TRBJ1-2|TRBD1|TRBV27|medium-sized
CASKGADGYTF
TGTGCCAGCAAGGGGGCCGATGGCTACACCTTC
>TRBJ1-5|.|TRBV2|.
CASSELEQDQPQHF
TGTGCCAGCAGTGAATTGGAGCAGGATCAGCCCCAGCATTTT
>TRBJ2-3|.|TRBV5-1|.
CASSKPGTADASTDTQYF
TGCGCCAGCAGCAAGCCCGGGACGGCTGATGCTAGCACAGATACGCAGTATTTT
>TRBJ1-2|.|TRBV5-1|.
CASSQVEPRAYGYTF
TGCGCCAGCAGCCAAGTGGAGCCTAGGGCCTATGGCTACACCTTC
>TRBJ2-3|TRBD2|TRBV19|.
CASSRGGRGGDTQYF
TGTGCCAGTAGTCGCGGGGGGCGAGGGGGAGATACGCAGTATTTT